Listed here are 8 T cell receptor beta chains from one sample, sequenced in a study of blood T cell repertoires in COVID-19. Some clones are missing from TCRdb's copy, which holds only in-frame ones; the method was immunoSEQ multiplex PCR. The sample lists about 200,000 clones, 86% seen once, with around 5% in the top ten. Material for sequencing was PBMCs or T cells enriched from blood (not recorded which). The receptors derive from a man aged 40-49 years with acute COVID-19.

This clone was recorded only once. The genes are TRBV3-1 (or the pseudogene TRBV3-2) and TRBJ2-5, with a weak D call TRBD1 (5 bases). Trimming removed 4 bases from V and 0 bases from J, with 12 bases in between. Per germline, CDR1 LGHDT and CDR2 YNNKEL (reference sequence). CDR3 length: 15 residues. CDR3 DNA: TGTGCCAGCAGCCTAGGTGGGGCGTACCAAGAGACCCAGTACTTC. The encoded protein is CASSLGGAYQETQYF.

This chain connects TRBV28 to TRBJ2-7, with no clear D. Looked up from germline, CDR1 is MDHEN and CDR2 is SYDVKM. V was pared by 2 bases and J by 4 bases, with 12 bases between. CDR3 length: 14 residues. This CDR3 is CASSLPATLYEQYF. CDR3 coding DNA: TGTGCCAGCAGTTTACCAGCGACCCTTTACGAGCAGTACTTC.

The chain couples TRBV2 to TRBJ2-7, with D perhaps matching TRBD1 (6 bases). The germline V gene has CDR1 SNHLY and CDR2 FYNNEI. The CDR3 extends over 13 amino acids. The ends were cut back, 6 bases at V and 6 bases at J, with 15 bases in the middle. The DNA of the CDR3 is TGTGCCAGCAGGTACAGGGCCTTGTCCGAGCAGTACTTC. It is translated as CASRYRALSEQYF.

The chain combines TRBV24-1 with TRBJ1-5; D is perhaps TRBD1 (5 bases). Trimming shortened V by 6 bases and J by 6 bases, and 11 bases separated the two germline ends. In germline, CDR1 is KGHDR, CDR2 SFDVKD. The CDR3 totals 13 residues. The DNA of the CDR3 is TGTGCCACCAGTCGCCAGGGTAGTCAGCCCCAGCATTTT. Residues: CATSRQGSQPQHF.

This clone was seen just once. The chain couples TRBV2 to TRBJ1-4; D not certain. The germline CDR1 and CDR2 sequences are SNHLY and FYNNEI. Trimming stripped 3 bases from V and 6 bases from J, with 14 bases between. The CDR3 is made up of 15 amino acids. CDR3 protein: CASSERATPDEKLFF. As DNA, the CDR3 is TGTGCCAGCAGTGAGCGGGCCACCCCAGATGAAAAACTGTTTTTT.

The chain couples TRBV6-5 to TRBJ2-7, with 7 positions matching TRBD2. With V trimmed by 6 bases and J by 1 base, 9 bases remained unmatched. The CDR3 contains 15 residues. Per germline, CDR1 MNHEY and CDR2 SVGAGI. The CDR3 DNA is TGTGCCAGCAGGGGAACTAGCGTCCTTTCCTACGAGCAGTACTTC. It encodes CASRGTSVLSYEQYF.

In nucleotides, the CDR3 is TGTGCCAGCAGCCAAGAGTACAGGCTAACCTACGAGCAGTACTTC. This sequence encodes CASSQEYRLTYEQYF. This sequence joins TRBV3-1 (or the pseudogene TRBV3-2) and TRBJ2-7, with a tentative D call TRBD1 (5 bases). V gave up 0 bases and J gave up 2 bases, with 11 bases separating them. CDR1 is LGHDT and CDR2 is YNNKEL in the germline V gene (reference sequence). The CDR3 has 15 residues.

The chain recombines TRBV5-1 with TRBJ2-3, with 12 bases identical to TRBD1. The junction had 13 bases not matched to a gene; V was cut back by 5 bases and J by 3 bases. Germline loops: CDR1 SGHRS, CDR2 YFSETQ. The CDR3 covers 18 residues. The CDR3 region has the DNA TGCGCCAGCAGTCTGACCACGGGACAGGGGGCGTCGACAGATACGCAGTATTTT. It translates to CASSLTTGQGASTDTQYF.